Listed below are T cell receptor beta chains from one sample, sequenced in a study of patients and donors after allogeneic stem cell transplantation. TCRdb recomputed calls from the RT-PCR reads with MiXCR, one row per CDR3 protein. Of 900,000 to 1,000,000 distinct CDR3 sequences in the sample, 15% to 20% are singletons; the top ten hold 6%. Sequencing was done on a sample of blood, either unsorted or a sorted T cell fraction (not recorded which). The receptors derive from a human donor who was either an allogeneic HSCT recipient or a stem cell or donor lymphocyte infusion donor (not recorded which). It is not recorded whose cells these are; they may come from a transplant donor. The CDR3 runs from the conserved cysteine through the conserved F or W. Fields, in order: J gene, V gene, D gene, clone size, CDR3 protein, CDR3 DNA. A D gene is named only where the DNA matches it firmly. Size tells how often a clone was seen (once, few, many) or the class of an expanded clone, and some rows leave it out.

j_gene: TRBJ2-3; v_gene: TRBV12-3/TRBV12-4; d_gene: -; abundance: -; CDR3aa: CASRSLESASTDTQYF; CDR3nt: TGTGCCAGCAGGTCCCTCGAGTCGGCTAGCACAGATACGCAGTATTTT
j_gene: TRBJ2-7; v_gene: TRBV5-8; d_gene: -; abundance: -; CDR3aa: CASRGHRSSYEQYF; CDR3nt: TGTGCCAGCAGGGGACATAGGAGCTCCTACGAGCAGTACTTC
j_gene: TRBJ1-5; v_gene: TRBV30; d_gene: -; abundance: -; CDR3aa: CAWSRTNQPQHF; CDR3nt: TGTGCCTGGAGTCGGACAAATCAGCCCCAGCATTTT
j_gene: TRBJ1-2; v_gene: TRBV25-1; d_gene: -; abundance: -; CDR3aa: CASSEHRAYGYTF; CDR3nt: TGTGCCAGCAGTGAACACAGGGCCTATGGCTACACCTTC
j_gene: TRBJ2-1; v_gene: TRBV20-1; d_gene: -; abundance: many; CDR3aa: CSARGGTNEQFF; CDR3nt: TGCAGTGCTAGAGGGGGTACCAATGAGCAGTTCTTC
j_gene: TRBJ2-3; v_gene: TRBV5-1; d_gene: -; abundance: many; CDR3aa: CASSRDTDTQYF; CDR3nt: TGTGCCAGCAGCCGGGACACAGATACGCAGTATTTT
j_gene: TRBJ1-2; v_gene: TRBV7-2; d_gene: -; abundance: few; CDR3aa: CASSVMSGRDASGYTF; CDR3nt: TGTGCCAGCAGCGTAATGAGCGGCAGGGATGCTTCTGGCTACACCTTC
j_gene: TRBJ2-2; v_gene: TRBV7-3; d_gene: -; abundance: few; CDR3aa: CASSSHMAGELFF; CDR3nt: TGTGCCAGCAGCTCCCATATGGCCGGGGAGCTGTTTTTT
j_gene: TRBJ1-1; v_gene: TRBV5-1; d_gene: -; abundance: -; CDR3aa: CASSLEAGQAFF; CDR3nt: TGCGCCAGCAGCTTGGAGGCAGGCCAAGCTTTCTTT
j_gene: TRBJ2-5; v_gene: TRBV7-9; d_gene: TRBD2; abundance: few; CDR3aa: CASSGLAGVEETQYF; CDR3nt: TGTGCCAGCAGTGGACTAGCGGGAGTGGAAGAGACCCAGTACTTC
j_gene: TRBJ2-3; v_gene: TRBV12-3/TRBV12-4; d_gene: TRBD2; abundance: few; CDR3aa: CASTGTSSTQYF; CDR3nt: TGTGCCAGCACCGGGACTAGCTCTACGCAGTATTTT
j_gene: TRBJ2-4; v_gene: TRBV12-3/TRBV12-4; d_gene: -; abundance: few; CDR3aa: CASSFSDREGIQYF; CDR3nt: TGTGCCAGCAGTTTCTCTGACAGGGAGGGCATTCAGTACTTC
j_gene: TRBJ2-1; v_gene: TRBV3-1; d_gene: TRBD2; abundance: -; CDR3aa: CASSSRWTSGSGYNEQFF; CDR3nt: TGTGCCAGCAGCAGCCGTTGGACTAGCGGGAGCGGGTACAATGAGCAGTTCTTC
j_gene: TRBJ2-1; v_gene: TRBV7-8; d_gene: -; abundance: few; CDR3aa: CASSLGLDNNNEQFF; CDR3nt: TGTGCCAGCAGCTTAGGTCTAGACAACAACAATGAGCAGTTCTTC